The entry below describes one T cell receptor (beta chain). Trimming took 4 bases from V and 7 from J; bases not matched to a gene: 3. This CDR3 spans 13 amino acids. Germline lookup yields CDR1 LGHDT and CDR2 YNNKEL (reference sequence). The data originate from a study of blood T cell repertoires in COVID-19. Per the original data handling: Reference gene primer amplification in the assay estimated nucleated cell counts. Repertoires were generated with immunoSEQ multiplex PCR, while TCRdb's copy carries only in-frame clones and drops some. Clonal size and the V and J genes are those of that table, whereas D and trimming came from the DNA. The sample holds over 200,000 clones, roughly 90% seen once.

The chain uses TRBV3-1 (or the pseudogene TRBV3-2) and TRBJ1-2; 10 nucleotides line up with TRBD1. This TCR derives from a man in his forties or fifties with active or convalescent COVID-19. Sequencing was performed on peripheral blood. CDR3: CASSRQGAGGYTF. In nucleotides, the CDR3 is TGTGCCAGCAGCCGACAGGGGGCGGGTGGCTACACCTTC.